This T cell receptor (beta chain) was sequenced for a study of blood T cell repertoires in COVID-19. The length of the CDR3 is 13 residues. Trimming cost V 3 bases and J 7 bases, with 10 bases left between them. Sequenced by immunoSEQ multiplex PCR; TCRdb stores in-frame clones only, minus some. This table holds hundreds of thousands of clones, roughly 82% found once. Each participant's cohort was designated according to participant-reported clinical history. Each recovered donor of Cohort 3 presented with two negative PCRs, clearance, or symptom resolution. The clonotype originates from a woman in her fifties or sixties who had recovered from COVID-19. The sequenced sample was PBMCs or T cells enriched from blood (not recorded which). This chain links TRBV12-3 or TRBV12-4 with TRBJ1-5; D remains unclear. CDR3 protein: CASSFLENQPQHF. The CDR3 bases are TGTGCCAGCAGTTTTCTGGAGAACCAGCCCCAGCATTTT.